The present T cell receptor beta chain was sequenced within a study of high-grade serous ovarian cancer treatment subgroups. Study summary: Samples averaged approximately 14,000 reads and roughly 7,500 unique TCR beta rearrangements.

General study results and limits: The analyses considered CDR3 and ignored CDR1 and CDR2. Repertoire similarity ranged roughly 0.11 to 0.85 between tumors of one patient.

Tumor samples were obtained before definitive surgery or chemotherapy. This CDR3 spans 11 amino acids. Germline assignment: CDR1 DFQATT and CDR2 SNEGSKA (reference sequence). Deletions cut 5 bases from V and 8 bases from J, with 12 bases between. A note on this clone: Its antigen is undetermined.

The protocol was immunoSEQ multiplex PCR, while the TCRdb copy is restricted to in-frame clones and leaves out a portion. Of 4,100 or so clones in the sample, around 82% are singletons; the top ten hold 4.9%. The V call is TRBV20-1, the J call TRBJ1-2; maybe TRBD1 (6 bases). The TCR originated in a human donor with high-grade serous ovarian cancer. The sequenced sample was tumor tissue. The CDR3: CSAAGAGGYTF. CDR3 nucleotides: TGCAGTGCTGCAGGGGCCGGGGGCTACACCTTC.